This entry lists 10 T cell receptor beta chains sequenced from one sample in a study of OX40 agonist ivuxolimab in advanced cancers. Produced via immunoSEQ multiplex PCR; TCRdb's table is partial and in-frame only. The table records 74,000 or so clones, 80% to 95% of them present only once. The input for sequencing was CD4+ or CD8+ T cells sorted from blood, taken in a trial of the OX40 agonist ivuxolimab. These receptor sequences come from an adult with an advanced solid tumor such as melanoma, head and neck, liver or kidney cancer.

The genes are TRBV6-1 and TRBJ1-1; D uncertain. Germline CDR1 and CDR2: MNHNS and SASEGT. Trimming took 1 base from V and 1 from J, leaving 7 bases between them. The CDR3 length is 14 residues. The CDR3: CASSEGTTNTEAFF. The DNA of the CDR3 is TGTGCCAGCAGTGAAGGCACAACGAACACTGAAGCTTTCTTT.

V and J are TRBV4-2 and TRBJ2-2; 8 bases align to TRBD2. V lost 6 bases and J lost 7; bases outside the gene matches: 7. The CDR3 covers 14 residues. Germline V gives CDR1 LGHNA, CDR2 YNFKEQ. CDR3 DNA sequence: TGTGCCAGCAGGGGACTAGGGTCGAACGGGGAGCTGTTTTTT. Its protein product is CASRGLGSNGELFF.

This rearrangement joins TRBV19 to TRBJ1-6; D remains unclear. The CDR3 loop spans 14 amino acids. The V gene lost 2 bases and the J gene lost 15 bases, with 17 bases spanning the gap. The V gene's germline CDR1 is LNHDA and CDR2 SQIVND (reference sequence). The CDR3 bases are TGTGCCAGTAGTATACTTCCCAGGCCGTCGTTCCTCCACTTT. Its translation: CASSILPRPSFLHF.

The chain links TRBV6-5 to TRBJ2-7; D gene unclear. Germline V lookup: CDR1 MNHEY, CDR2 SVGAGI. The CDR3 has 15 amino acids. Trimming took off 5 bases at V and 1 base at J, with 15 bases between the two ends. CDR3 loop: CASSQDFSQSYEQYF. Written as DNA, the CDR3 is TGTGCCAGCAGTCAAGACTTTTCTCAATCCTACGAGCAGTACTTC.

This chain joins TRBV13 and TRBJ1-2, with 11 bases identical to TRBD1. J was trimmed by 7 bases and V by 5 bases; bases with no gene match: 6. The CDR3 runs 14 residues. Germline assignment: CDR1 PRHDT and CDR2 FYEKMQ (reference sequence). The CDR3 region is CASSLRTGGVGYTF. The CDR3, as DNA: TGTGCCAGCAGCCTCAGGACAGGGGGCGTTGGCTACACCTTC.

The V gene is TRBV5-4, the J gene TRBJ2-7; 8 bases are shared with TRBD1. Germline V CDR1 and CDR2: SGHNT, YYREEE (reference sequence). V was pared by 4 bases and J by 7 bases, with 10 bases of the junction left unmatched. This CDR3 contains 14 residues. CDR3 sequence (DNA): TGTGCCAGCAGCCGCGGACAGGGCTTGCGGGAGCAGTACTTC. As protein: CASSRGQGLREQYF.

The rearrangement uses TRBV19 and TRBJ2-7; weak D call: TRBD1 (6 bases). This CDR3 comprises 13 residues. Germline-derived CDR1 and CDR2 are LNHDA and SQIVND (reference sequence). V was pared by 2 bases and J by 1 base, with 6 bases between. The CDR3 DNA reads as TGTGCCAGTAGTATAACAGGGTCCTACGAGCAGTACTTC. Amino acids: CASSITGSYEQYF.

V and J are TRBV5-1 and TRBJ2-5; 8 bases fit TRBD2. The germline V gene encodes CDR1 SGHRS and CDR2 YFSETQ. With 2 bases clipped from V and 1 base from J, the junction kept 13 bases outside the gene matches. The CDR3 consists of 18 residues. The CDR3 DNA sequence: TGCGCCAGCAGCTTCCCGGGTAGCGGGGACCAACCCCAAGAGACCCAGTACTTC. Translating it yields CASSFPGSGDQPQETQYF.

Here the CDR3 reads CASSQERHSTDTQYF. CDR3 in DNA: TGCGCCAGCAGCCAAGAGCGCCACAGCACAGATACGCAGTATTTT. The J gene is TRBJ2-3, the V gene TRBV4-1; no firm D call. The CDR3 covers 15 residues. The ends were cut back, 0 bases at V and 0 bases at J, with 7 bases in the middle. Germline CDR1 MGHRA, CDR2 YSYEKL.

The rearrangement uses TRBV19 and TRBJ2-5; 8 nucleotides align to TRBD2. The V gene end was trimmed by 7 bases and the J gene end by 7 bases; junction bases not matched to a gene: 8. Germline CDR1 LNHDA, CDR2 SQIVND (reference sequence). The CDR3 loop spans 13 amino acids. The chain's CDR3 is CASTVGREGTQYF. The CDR3 DNA reads TGTGCCAGTACCGTCGGGAGGGAGGGGACCCAGTACTTC.